The present T cell receptor beta chain was sequenced within a study of blood T cell repertoires in COVID-19. Looking at the study overall: There were acute and convalescent COVID-19 samples, and they came from the United States, Italy and Spain.

Seattle researchers signed up patients amid active infection and tracked them longitudinally. Methods used by the authors: From reference gene primer amplification, estimates of nucleated cell counts were derived. The protocol was immunoSEQ multiplex PCR, while the TCRdb copy is restricted to in-frame clones and leaves out a portion. The V and J calls and clone size were taken over from that table, and D and trimming were inferred from the DNA. The sample includes approximately 350,000 clones, 70% to 90% seen only once; the top ten take around 7.5%. Germline V gives CDR1 SNHLY, CDR2 FYNNEI. This CDR3 spans 15 amino acids. The V segment lost 5 bases and the J segment 0 bases; nucleotides outside the gene matches: 3.

Sequenced input: peripheral blood. This chain uses TRBV2 with TRBJ2-7, with 11 nucleotides matching TRBD1. This sequence originates from a woman in her sixties with COVID-19, enrolled during active disease. The CDR3: CASSKGQGVSYEQYF. The CDR3 DNA is TGTGCCAGCAGTAAGGGACAGGGGGTCTCCTACGAGCAGTACTTC.